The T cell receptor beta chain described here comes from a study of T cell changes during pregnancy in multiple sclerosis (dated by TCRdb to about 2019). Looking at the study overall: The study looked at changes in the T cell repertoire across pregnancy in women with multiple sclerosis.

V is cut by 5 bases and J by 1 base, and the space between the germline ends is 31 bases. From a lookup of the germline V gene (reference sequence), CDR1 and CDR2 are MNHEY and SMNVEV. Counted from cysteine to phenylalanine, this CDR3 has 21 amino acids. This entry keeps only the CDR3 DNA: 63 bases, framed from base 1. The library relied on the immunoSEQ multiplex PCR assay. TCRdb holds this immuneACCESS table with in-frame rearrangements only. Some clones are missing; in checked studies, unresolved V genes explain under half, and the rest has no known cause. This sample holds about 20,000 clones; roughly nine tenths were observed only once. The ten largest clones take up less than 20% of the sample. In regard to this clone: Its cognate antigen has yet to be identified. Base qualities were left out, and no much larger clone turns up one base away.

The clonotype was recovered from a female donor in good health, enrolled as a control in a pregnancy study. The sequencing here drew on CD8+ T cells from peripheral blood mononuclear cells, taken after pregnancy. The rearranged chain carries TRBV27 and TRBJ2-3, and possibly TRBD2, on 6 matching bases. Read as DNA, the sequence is TGTGCCAGCAGTGGCTCTTTAGGGCTAGCGCCATCCAAAAGGGGCACAGATACGCAGTATTTT. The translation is CASSGSLGLAPSKRGTDTQYF.